This T cell receptor (beta chain) was profiled in a study of T cells in Graves' hyperthyroidism and ophthalmopathy. Study-wide findings and caveats: Model-based prediction identified ophthalmopathy a median roughly 5.9 months prior to its onset. Blood samples included most of the expanded thyroid clonotypes exceeding 0.001.

Amplification of TCR beta CDR3 regions was performed using RNA transcripts as template. An initial round of RT-PCR targeting the TCR CDR3 relied on the HTBI primer set. TCRdb re-called the multiplex PCR reads with MiXCR, one entry per CDR3 protein. The data show approximately 640,000 distinct CDR3 sequences, with 17% seen just once and about a sixth held by the top ten. Germline CDR1 reads SGHDT; CDR2 reads YYEEEE. Trimming shortened V by 2 bases and J by 2 bases, and 13 bases separated the two germline ends. The CDR3 loop spans 15 amino acids. Graves' hyperthyroidism qualified as stable when ophthalmopathy did not progress within 18 months. It was roughly 10 ml of fresh peripheral blood that supplied the PBMCs. In the case of this clonotype: Antigen: not known.

Sequencing input: blood. The receptor comes from a man aged 45-65 years with Graves' hyperthyroidism. This rearrangement joins TRBV5-6 to TRBJ1-1; D might be TRBD1 (6 bases). The CDR3 DNA sequence: TGTGCCAGCAGCTTCAGGGTACAGGGAAACACTGAAGCTTTCTTT. Protein product: CASSFRVQGNTEAFF. The full variable domain, with the rest looked up from reference TRBV5-6 and TRBJ1-1, is DAGVTQSPTHLIKTRGQQVTLRCSPKSGHDTVSWYQQALGQGPQFIFQYYEEEERQRGNFPDRFSGHQFPNYSSELNVNALLLGDSALYLCASSFRVQGNTEAFFGQGTRLTVV.